This T cell receptor beta chain stems from a study of siplizumab effects on memory and regulatory T cells (dated by TCRdb to between 2018 and 2021). About the full investigation: The effect of the anti-CD2 antibody siplizumab on alloreactive T-cell subsets was examined in allogeneic mixed lymphocyte reactions constructed from human PBMCs.

CDR1 is given as SGHTS and CDR2 as YDEGEE, both from the germline V gene. The CDR3 runs 15 amino acids, cysteine and phenylalanine included. Kept here is only the CDR3 DNA, which spans 45 bases and is read in frame from base 1. Trimming removed 0 bases from V and 5 bases from J, leaving 14 bases between the germline ends. As concerns this clone: Its specific antigen is unknown. No quality values exist for individual bases; no much larger clone is one base distant.

Overall study outcomes, separate from this receptor: Among mappable alloreactive CD4+ clones, the Treg-derived fraction averaged around 70% with siplizumab versus 25% to 30% in control reactions. Because sequences at frequencies below about 10^-5 were poorly captured, only a minor fraction of alloreactive clones could be mapped back to unstimulated subsets. For roughly 75-95% of proliferating CD4+ or CD8+ clones, no naive or memory phenotype could be assigned. No functional confirmation was obtained for the suppressive function of proliferating Tregs from siplizumab cultures. Siplizumab significantly lowered the cumulative frequency of alloreactive sequences that could be traced to unstimulated CD4+ memory T cells. Unstimulated naive T cells appeared more diverse than memory T cells, and naive cells seemed to contribute substantially to the alloresponse.

Library preparation was by the immunoSEQ multiplex PCR assay. Some 100,000 TCR templates per sample were assayed by the deep sequencing platform. Genomic DNA extracted from sorted T cells was used for TCRbeta CDR3 sequencing. The authors' analysis ran thus. The R programming language was used for clonal analysis of TCRbeta CDR3 data. Alloreactive CD4+ and CD8+ clones were identified by comparing unstimulated samples to CFSE-low samples taken after the reaction. Regulatory or non-regulatory origin of alloreactive CD4+ clones was assigned by matching sequences to the sorted unstimulated Treg and non-Treg repertoires. What TCRdb holds here is the immuneACCESS table cut down to in-frame rearrangements. Part of the clones is not present; checked against another copy, under half of the missing clones reflect an unresolved V gene, and the others are unexplained. The V and J calls and the clone size are those of that table, but D and trimming were determined from the DNA. A total of fewer than 120,000 clones appear in this sample, roughly 89% of them only once. The ten largest clones represent 1% to 1.5% of the sample.

TCRbeta CDR3 sequencing was performed on sorted unstimulated T cells and on proliferating T cells recovered from mixed lymphocyte reactions. Fresh whole blood from nine to ten HLA-typed healthy donors was used as the source from which PBMCs were isolated. The source is a human donor in good health. The material sequenced was CD4+ T cells sorted from blood. The rearranged segments are TRBV5-8 and TRBJ1-2, with the D gene uncertain. This receptor has the CDR3 CASSLAGLLFYGYTF. The DNA is TGTGCCAGCAGCTTGGCCGGGCTGCTGTTTTATGGCTACACCTTC.